Listed here is a single TCR beta chain. Its antigen specificity is not known. Base qualities are not recorded, but no much larger clone differs from it by a single base. The collaborating institutions used their own protocols to collect whole blood in K2EDTA tubes. For TCRbeta analysis, collaborators shipped samples in one of three forms: frozen whole blood, isolated PBMCs, or DNA extracted from either of those sample types. This sample stems from a study of blood T cell repertoires in COVID-19 (dated by TCRdb to the early 2020s). Study-level background: The collaborator samples originated in the United States, Italy and Spain and spanned the acute and convalescent phases of COVID-19. The prospective study material was composed of cDNA or gDNA derived from T cells, B-cell-depleted T cells, or PBMCs. Deeply sampled blood TCRbeta repertoires from subjects exposed to, actively infected with, or recovered from COVID-19 were included in the dataset. The repertoires were released in a freely available public database intended as a resource for research on the immune response to SARS-CoV-2. Samples were obtained from the ongoing ImmuneRACE study (first 160 participants) and from about 1,300 subjects provided by 6 global collaborators. A de-identified subject ID, COVID-19 status, age in years and sex were almost always included in the sample metadata. HLA class I and class II types, where available, came from metadata supplied by the sample provider rather than from assay-based typing. Beyond this particular receptor, the publication reports: How much clinical and demographic metadata was included differed by source and by participant, and the metadata was provided uncurated.

V trim: 0 bases; J trim: 4 bases; unmatched bases: 7. The germline V gene yields SGHRS for CDR1 and YFSETQ for CDR2. The CDR3 contains 17 residues, cysteine and phenylalanine counted. The sequence is cut down to CDR3 DNA, 51 bases in frame from base 1. TCRbeta CDR3 regions were amplified from genomic DNA by means of the immunoSEQ Assay, a bias-controlled multiplex PCR. Concerning the study's data processing: Within the assay, amplification of reference gene primers was used to estimate how many nucleated cells each sample contained. Sequence reads were collapsed and filtered to measure the absolute abundance of every unique TCRbeta CDR3 rearrangement. For each sample, productive Simpson clonality was calculated by taking the square root of Simpson's diversity index across productive rearrangements. Not all clones reach the TCRdb copy of this immuneACCESS table, which keeps in-frame sequences only. Checked studies attribute under half of the gap to unresolved V genes and leave the rest unexplained. That table furnishes V, J and clone size, whereas the DNA furnished D and trimming. This sample holds 99,000 or so clones; roughly nine tenths were observed only once. The ten largest make up approximately 5.6% of the sample.

This chain joins TRBV5-1 to TRBJ2-7; 13 bases in the junction line up with TRBD2. Sequencing was performed on peripheral blood. The clonotype originates from a human donor in a cohort sampled during active COVID-19. In nucleotide form, the sequence is TGCGCCAGCAGCTTGGCGAGACTAGCGGGGGGTTCGTACGAGCAGTACTTC. Its protein product is CASSLARLAGGSYEQYF.